This T cell receptor (beta chain) was captured in a study of blood T cells in healthy people across ages. A note on this clonotype: What it binds is unknown.

General study findings and limits: The diversity estimates, figures obtained from one million T cells, were considered underestimates.

PCR was performed a second time for roughly 7 to 11 cycles using a sample-barcoded 5' primer and a J-beta primer mix. Every cDNA molecule bore a tag from a template-switch adaptor containing 12 random nucleotides. TCRdb recomputed calls from the 5' RACE reads with MiXCR, one row per CDR3 protein. The table lists 550,000 to 600,000 distinct CDR3 sequences, about 25% of them singletons. The CDR3 has 15 amino acids. Trimming took off 0 bases at V and 1 base at J, with 10 bases between the two ends. Germline CDR1 reads DFQATT; CDR2 reads SNEGSKA (reference sequence). J is TRBJ2-1 and V is TRBV20-1; TRBD1 might be the D (5 bases). The TCR comes from a woman in her seventies in good health. Sequenced material: blood. The CDR3 loop is CSARDETESYNEQFF. The CDR3 DNA reads as TGCAGTGCTAGAGACGAGACAGAATCCTACAATGAGCAGTTCTTC.